This TCR beta chain appears in the sequencing data of a study of fetal regulatory T cell absence and autoimmunity. Overall study context: Exocrine pancreas autoimmunity occurred in IPEX patients lacking clinical diabetes. Overall study findings and caveats: Some top pancreas TCR clones were over 85-fold enriched versus cord blood.

The assay was run at survey level. The repertoire was sequenced with immunoSEQ multiplex PCR; TCRdb's copy has only in-frame clones and lacks some. In the table there are approximately 94,000 clones, around 72% of which are singletons. A word on this clone: Its antigen remains unidentified.

The source is a male donor with IPEX syndrome. The source material was pancreas tissue.

The chain's CDR3 is CASSLGQGNEQYF. The CDR3 nucleotides are TGCGCCAGCAGCTTGGGTCAGGGAAACGAGCAGTACTTC. This chain joins TRBV5-1 and TRBJ2-7; perhaps TRBD1 as D (5 bases). Trimming cost V 0 bases and J 5 bases, with 9 bases left between them. Germline loops: CDR1 SGHRS, CDR2 YFSETQ. This CDR3 contains 13 residues. The variable domain in full, completed from reference TRBV5-1 and TRBJ2-7, reads KAGVTQTPRYLIKTRGQQVTLSCSPISGHRSVSWYQQTPGQGLQFLFEYFSETQRNKGNFPGRFSGRQFSNSRSEMNVSTLELGDSALYLCASSLGQGNEQYFGPGTRLTVT.